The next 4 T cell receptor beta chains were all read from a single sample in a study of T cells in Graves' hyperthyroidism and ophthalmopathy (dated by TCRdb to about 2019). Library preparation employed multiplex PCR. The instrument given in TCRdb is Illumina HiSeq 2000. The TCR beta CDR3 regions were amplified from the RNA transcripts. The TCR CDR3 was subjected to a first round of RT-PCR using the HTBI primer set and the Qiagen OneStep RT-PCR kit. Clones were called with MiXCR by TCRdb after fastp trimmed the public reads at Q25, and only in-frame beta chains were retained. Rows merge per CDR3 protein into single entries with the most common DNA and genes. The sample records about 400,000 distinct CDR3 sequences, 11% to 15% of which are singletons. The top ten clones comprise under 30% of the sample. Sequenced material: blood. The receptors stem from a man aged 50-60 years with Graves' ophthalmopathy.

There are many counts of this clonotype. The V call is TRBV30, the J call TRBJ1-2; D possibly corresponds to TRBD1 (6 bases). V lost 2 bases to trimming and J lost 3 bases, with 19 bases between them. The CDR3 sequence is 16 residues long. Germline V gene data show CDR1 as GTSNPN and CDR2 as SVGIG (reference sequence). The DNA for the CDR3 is TGTGCCTGGAGTCTTGGAGGGGGTAGTGGGGACTATGGCTACACCTTC. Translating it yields CAWSLGGGSGDYGYTF. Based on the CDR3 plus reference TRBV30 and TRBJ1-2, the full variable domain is SQTIHQWPATLVQPVGSPLSLECTVEGTSNPNLYWYRQAAGRGLQLLFYSVGIGQISSEVPQNLSASRPQDRQFILSSKKLLLSDSGFYLCAWSLGGGSGDYGYTFGSGTRLTVV.

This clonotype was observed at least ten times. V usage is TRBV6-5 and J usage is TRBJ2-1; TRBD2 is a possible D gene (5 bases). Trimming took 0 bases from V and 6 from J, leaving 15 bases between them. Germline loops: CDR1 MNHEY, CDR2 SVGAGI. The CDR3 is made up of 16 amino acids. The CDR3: CASSYSRVVASNEQFF. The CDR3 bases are TGTGCCAGCAGTTACTCGAGAGTTGTAGCGAGCAATGAGCAGTTCTTC.

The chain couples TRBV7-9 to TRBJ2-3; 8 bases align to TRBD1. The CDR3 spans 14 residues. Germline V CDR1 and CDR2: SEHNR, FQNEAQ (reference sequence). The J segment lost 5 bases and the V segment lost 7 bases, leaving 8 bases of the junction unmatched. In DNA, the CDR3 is TGTGCCAGCACCCGGACAGGGCAGTTAGATACGCAGTATTTT. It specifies CASTRTGQLDTQYF.

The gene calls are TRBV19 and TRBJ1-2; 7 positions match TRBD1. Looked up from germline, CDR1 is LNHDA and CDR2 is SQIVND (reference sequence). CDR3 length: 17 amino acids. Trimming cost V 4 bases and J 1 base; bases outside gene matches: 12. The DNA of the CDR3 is TGTGCCAGTAGTACCCCACGACAGGGCGGGTTTAACTATGGCTACACCTTC. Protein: CASSTPRQGGFNYGYTF.